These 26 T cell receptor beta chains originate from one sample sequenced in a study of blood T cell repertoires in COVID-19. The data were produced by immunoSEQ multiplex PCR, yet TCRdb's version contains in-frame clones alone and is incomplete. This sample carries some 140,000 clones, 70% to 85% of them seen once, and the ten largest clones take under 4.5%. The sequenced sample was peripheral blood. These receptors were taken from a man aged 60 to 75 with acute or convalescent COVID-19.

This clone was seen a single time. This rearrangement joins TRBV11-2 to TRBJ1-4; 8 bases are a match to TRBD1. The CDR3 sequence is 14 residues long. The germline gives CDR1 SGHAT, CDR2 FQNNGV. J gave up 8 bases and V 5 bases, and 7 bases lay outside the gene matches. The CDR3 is CASSPGQGYEKLFF. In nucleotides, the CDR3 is TGTGCCAGCAGCCCTGGACAGGGTTACGAAAAACTGTTTTTT. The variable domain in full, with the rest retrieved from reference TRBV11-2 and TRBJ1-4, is EAGVAQSPRYKIIEKRQSVAFWCNPISGHATLYWYQQILGQGPKLLIQFQNNGVVDDSQLPKDRFSAERLKGVDSTLKIQPAKLEDSAVYLCASSPGQGYEKLFFGSGTQLSVL.

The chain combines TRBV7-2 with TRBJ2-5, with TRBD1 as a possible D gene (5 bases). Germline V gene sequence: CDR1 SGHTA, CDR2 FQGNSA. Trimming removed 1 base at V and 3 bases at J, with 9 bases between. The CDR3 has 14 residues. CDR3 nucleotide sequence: TGTGCCAGCAGCTTAGACGGCAGGGAAGAGACCCAGTACTTC. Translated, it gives CASSLDGREETQYF.

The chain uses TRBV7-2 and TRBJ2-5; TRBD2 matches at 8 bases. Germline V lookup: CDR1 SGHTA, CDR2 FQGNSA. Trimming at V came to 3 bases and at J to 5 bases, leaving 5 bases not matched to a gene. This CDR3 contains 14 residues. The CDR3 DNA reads TGTGCCAGCAGCTTTTCCGGGACTAGGGAGACCCAGTACTTC. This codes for CASSFSGTRETQYF.

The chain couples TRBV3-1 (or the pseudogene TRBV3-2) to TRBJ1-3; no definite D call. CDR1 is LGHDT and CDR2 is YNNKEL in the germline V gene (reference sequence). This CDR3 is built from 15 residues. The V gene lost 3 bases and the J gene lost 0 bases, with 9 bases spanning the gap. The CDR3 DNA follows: TGTGCCAGCAGCCAGCGTAAAATCTCTGGAAACACCATATATTTT. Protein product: CASSQRKISGNTIYF.

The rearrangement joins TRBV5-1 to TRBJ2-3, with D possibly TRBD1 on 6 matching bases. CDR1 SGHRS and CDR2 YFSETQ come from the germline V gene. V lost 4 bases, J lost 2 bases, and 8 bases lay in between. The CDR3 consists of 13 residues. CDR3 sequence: CASSRDNTDTQYF. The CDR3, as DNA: TGCGCCAGCAGCCGGGACAACACAGATACGCAGTATTTT.

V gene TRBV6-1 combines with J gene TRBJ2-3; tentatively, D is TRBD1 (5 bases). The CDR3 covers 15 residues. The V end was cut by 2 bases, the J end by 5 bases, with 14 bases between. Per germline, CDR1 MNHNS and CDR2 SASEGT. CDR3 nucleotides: TGTGCCAGCAGTGAAAGGTACAGGACGATAGATACGCAGTATTTT. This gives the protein CASSERYRTIDTQYF.

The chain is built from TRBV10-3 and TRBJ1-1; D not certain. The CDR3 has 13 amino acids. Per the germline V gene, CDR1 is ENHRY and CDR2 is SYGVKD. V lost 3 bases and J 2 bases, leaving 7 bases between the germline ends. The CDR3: CAISDRPNTEAFF. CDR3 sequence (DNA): TGTGCCATCAGTGACAGGCCCAACACTGAAGCTTTCTTT.

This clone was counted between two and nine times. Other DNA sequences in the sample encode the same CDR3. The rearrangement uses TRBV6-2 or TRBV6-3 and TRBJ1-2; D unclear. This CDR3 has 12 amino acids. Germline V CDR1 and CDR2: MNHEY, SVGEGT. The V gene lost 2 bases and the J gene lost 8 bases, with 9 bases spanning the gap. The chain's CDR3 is CASSYAGRGYTF. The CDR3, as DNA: TGTGCCAGCAGTTACGCCGGTAGAGGCTACACCTTC.

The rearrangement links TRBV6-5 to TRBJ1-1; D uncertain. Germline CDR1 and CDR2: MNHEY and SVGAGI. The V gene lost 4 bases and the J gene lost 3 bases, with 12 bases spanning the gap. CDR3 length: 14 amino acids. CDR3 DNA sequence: TGTGCCAGCAGTTCCGCCTATGGAGACACTGAAGCTTTCTTT. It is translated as CASSSAYGDTEAFF.

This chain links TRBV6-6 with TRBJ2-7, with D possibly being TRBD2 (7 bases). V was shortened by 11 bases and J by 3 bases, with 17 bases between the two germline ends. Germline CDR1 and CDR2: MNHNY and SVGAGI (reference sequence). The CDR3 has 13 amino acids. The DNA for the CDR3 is TGTGCCCTCTCTATAGGGGGGGGCTACGAGCAGTACTTC. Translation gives CALSIGGGYEQYF.

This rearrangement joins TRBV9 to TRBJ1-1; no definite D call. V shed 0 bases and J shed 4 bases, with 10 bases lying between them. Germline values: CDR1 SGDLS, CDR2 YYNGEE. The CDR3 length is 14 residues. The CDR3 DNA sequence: TGTGCCAGCAGCGTAGGGCTTGAGGGCACTGAAGCTTTCTTT. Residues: CASSVGLEGTEAFF.

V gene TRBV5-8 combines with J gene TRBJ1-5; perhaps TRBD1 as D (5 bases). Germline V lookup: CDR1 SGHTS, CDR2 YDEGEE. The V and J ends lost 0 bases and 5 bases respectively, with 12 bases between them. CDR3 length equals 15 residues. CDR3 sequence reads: CASSLEAGKYQPQHF. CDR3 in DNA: TGTGCCAGCAGCTTGGAGGCAGGGAAATATCAGCCCCAGCATTTT.

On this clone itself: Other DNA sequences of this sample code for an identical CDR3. This chain's CDR3 is CAWSGQGGYGYTF. The CDR3 bases are TGTGCCTGGAGTGGGCAGGGGGGCTATGGCTACACCTTC. The chain combines TRBV30 with TRBJ1-2; 7 positions match TRBD1. Trimming at V came to 1 base and at J to 4 bases, leaving 3 bases not matched to a gene. This CDR3 is built from 13 residues. Per germline, CDR1 GTSNPN and CDR2 SVGIG (reference sequence).

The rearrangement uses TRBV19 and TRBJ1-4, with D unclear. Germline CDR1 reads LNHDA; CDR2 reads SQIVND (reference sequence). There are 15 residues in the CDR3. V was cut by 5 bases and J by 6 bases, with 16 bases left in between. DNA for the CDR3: TGTGCCAGTAGTCCCAGACATGGAAGAGATGAAAAACTGTTTTTT. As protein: CASSPRHGRDEKLFF.

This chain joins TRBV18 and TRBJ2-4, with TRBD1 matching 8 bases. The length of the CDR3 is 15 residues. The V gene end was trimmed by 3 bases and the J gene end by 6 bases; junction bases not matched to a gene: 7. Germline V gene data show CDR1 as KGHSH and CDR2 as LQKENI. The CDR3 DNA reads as TGTGCCAGCTCACCTATGCAGGGGGCGTTAAACATTCAGTACTTC. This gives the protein CASSPMQGALNIQYF.

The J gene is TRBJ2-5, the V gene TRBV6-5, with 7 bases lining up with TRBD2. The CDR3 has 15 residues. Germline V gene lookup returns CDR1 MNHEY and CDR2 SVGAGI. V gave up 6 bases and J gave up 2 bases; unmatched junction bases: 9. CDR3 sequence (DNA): TGTGCCAGCAGCCTCGACCAGGGAGGGCAAGAGACCCAGTACTTC. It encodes CASSLDQGGQETQYF.

CDR3 residues: CASSILGQGSEEQYF. The DNA for the CDR3 is TGTGCCAGTAGTATATTGGGACAGGGGTCCGAAGAGCAGTACTTC. The rearrangement uses TRBV19 and TRBJ2-7; 10 bases agree with TRBD1. The CDR3 is made up of 15 amino acids. The V gene end was trimmed by 2 bases and the J gene end by 7 bases; junction bases not matched to a gene: 8. Germline CDR1 reads LNHDA; CDR2 reads SQIVND (reference sequence).

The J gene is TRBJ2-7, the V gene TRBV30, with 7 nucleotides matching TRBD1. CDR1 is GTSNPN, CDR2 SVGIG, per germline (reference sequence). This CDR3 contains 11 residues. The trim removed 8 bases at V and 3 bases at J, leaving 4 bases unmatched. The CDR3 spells CAGGQIYEQYF. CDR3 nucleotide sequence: TGTGCCGGGGGACAGATCTACGAGCAGTACTTC.

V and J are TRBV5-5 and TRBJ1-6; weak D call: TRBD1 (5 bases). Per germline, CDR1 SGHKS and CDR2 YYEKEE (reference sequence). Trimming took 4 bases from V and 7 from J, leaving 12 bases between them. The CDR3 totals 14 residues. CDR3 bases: TGTGCCAGCAGCATCCGACAGCAAAATTCACCCCTCCACTTT. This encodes CASSIRQQNSPLHF.

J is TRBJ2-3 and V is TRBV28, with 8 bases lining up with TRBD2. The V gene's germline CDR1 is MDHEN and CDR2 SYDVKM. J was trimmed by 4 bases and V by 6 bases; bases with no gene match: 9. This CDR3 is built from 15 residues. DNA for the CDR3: TGTGCCAGCAGACAAAGCGGGAGCCCATCAGATACGCAGTATTTT. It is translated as CASRQSGSPSDTQYF.

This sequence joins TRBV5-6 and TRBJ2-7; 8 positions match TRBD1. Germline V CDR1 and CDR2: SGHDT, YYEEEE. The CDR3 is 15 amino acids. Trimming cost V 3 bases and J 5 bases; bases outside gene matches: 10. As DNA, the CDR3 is TGTGCCAGCAGCTATTACGGACAGGGCTCGGACGAGCAGTACTTC. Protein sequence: CASSYYGQGSDEQYF.

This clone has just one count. The CDR3 loop is CASSLAGTFNTGELFF. CDR3 nucleotide sequence: TGTGCCAGCAGCTTAGCGGGGACTTTCAACACCGGGGAGCTGTTTTTT. The chain has TRBV7-3 and TRBJ2-2, with a possible D match to TRBD2 (6 bases). Germline V gene lookup returns CDR1 SGHTA and CDR2 FQGTGA. Trimming shortened V by 2 bases and J by 2 bases, and 12 bases separated the two germline ends. The CDR3 length is 16 residues.

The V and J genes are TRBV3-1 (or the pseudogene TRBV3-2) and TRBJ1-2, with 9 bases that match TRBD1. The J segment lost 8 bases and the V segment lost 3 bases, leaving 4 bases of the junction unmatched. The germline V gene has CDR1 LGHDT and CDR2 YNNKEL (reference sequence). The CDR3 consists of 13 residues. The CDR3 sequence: CASSQGQGLGYTF. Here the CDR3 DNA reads TGTGCCAGCAGCCAGGGACAGGGTTTGGGCTACACCTTC.

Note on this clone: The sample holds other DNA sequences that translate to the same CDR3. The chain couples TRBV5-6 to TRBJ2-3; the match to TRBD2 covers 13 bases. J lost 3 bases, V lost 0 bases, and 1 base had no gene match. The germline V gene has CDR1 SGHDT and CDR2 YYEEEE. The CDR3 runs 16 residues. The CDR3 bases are TGTGCCAGCAGCTTGGGACTAGCGGGAGGAACAGATACGCAGTATTTT. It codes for CASSLGLAGGTDTQYF.

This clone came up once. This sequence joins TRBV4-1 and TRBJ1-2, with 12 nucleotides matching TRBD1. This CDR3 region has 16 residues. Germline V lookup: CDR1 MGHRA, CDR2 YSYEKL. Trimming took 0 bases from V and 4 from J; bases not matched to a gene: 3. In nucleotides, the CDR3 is TGCGCCAGCAGCCAAGATGGGGGACAGGGGGCCTATGGCTACACCTTC. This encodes CASSQDGGQGAYGYTF.

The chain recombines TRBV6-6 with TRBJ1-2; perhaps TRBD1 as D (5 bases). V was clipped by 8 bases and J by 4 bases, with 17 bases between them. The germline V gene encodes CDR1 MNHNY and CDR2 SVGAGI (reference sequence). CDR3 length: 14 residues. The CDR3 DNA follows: TGTGCCAGCGGGACTGCGGACACCCTCTATGGCTACACCTTC. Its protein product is CASGTADTLYGYTF.